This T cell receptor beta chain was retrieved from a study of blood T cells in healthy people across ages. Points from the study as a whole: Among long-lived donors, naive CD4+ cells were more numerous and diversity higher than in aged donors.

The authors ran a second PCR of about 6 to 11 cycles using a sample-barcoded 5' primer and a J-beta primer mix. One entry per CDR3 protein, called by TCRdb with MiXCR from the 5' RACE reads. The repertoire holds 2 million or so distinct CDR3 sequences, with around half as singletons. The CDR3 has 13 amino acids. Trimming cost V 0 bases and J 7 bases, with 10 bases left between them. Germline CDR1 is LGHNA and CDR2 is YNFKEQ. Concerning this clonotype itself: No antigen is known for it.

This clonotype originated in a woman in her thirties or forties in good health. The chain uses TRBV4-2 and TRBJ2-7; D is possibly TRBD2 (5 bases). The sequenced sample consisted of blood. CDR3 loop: CASSQETPGEQYF. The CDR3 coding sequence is TGTGCCAGCAGCCAAGAAACCCCGGGGGAGCAGTACTTC.